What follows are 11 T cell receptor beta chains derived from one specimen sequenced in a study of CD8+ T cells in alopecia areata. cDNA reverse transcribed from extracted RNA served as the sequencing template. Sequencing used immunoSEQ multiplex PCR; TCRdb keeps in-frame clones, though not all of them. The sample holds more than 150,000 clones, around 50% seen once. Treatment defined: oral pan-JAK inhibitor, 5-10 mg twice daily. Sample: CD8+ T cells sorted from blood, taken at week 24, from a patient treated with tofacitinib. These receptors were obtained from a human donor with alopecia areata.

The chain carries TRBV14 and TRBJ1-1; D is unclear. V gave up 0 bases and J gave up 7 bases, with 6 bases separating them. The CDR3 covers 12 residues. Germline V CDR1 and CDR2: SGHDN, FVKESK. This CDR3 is CASSQDNREAFF. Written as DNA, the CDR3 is TGTGCCAGCAGCCAAGATAACCGTGAAGCTTTCTTT. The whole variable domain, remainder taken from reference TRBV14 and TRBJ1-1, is EAGVTQFPSHSVIEKGQTVTLRCDPISGHDNLYWYRRVMGKEIKFLLHFVKESKQDESGMPNNRFLAERTGGTYSTLKVQPAELEDSGVYFCASSQDNREAFFGQGTRLTVV.

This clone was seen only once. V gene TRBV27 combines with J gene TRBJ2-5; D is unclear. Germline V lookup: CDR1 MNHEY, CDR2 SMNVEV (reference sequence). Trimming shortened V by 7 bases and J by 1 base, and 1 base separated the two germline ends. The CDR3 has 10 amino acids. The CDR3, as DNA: TGTGCCAGCACCCAAGAGACCCAGTACTTC. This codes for CASTQETQYF.

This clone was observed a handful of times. The CDR3 loop reads CASTSGNTGELFF. The CDR3 region has the DNA TGTGCCAGCACTAGCGGTAACACCGGGGAGCTGTTTTTT. The chain recombines TRBV25-1 with TRBJ2-2, with 7 bases that match TRBD2. Germline assignment: CDR1 MGHDK and CDR2 SYGVNS. This CDR3 spans 13 amino acids. Trimming removed 7 bases from V and 2 bases from J; junction bases left unmatched: 1. Looking up the rest from reference TRBV25-1 and TRBJ2-2 gives the full variable domain: EADIYQTPRYLVIGTGKKITLECSQTMGHDKMYWYQQDPGMELHLIHYSYGVNSTEKGDLSSESTVSRIRTEHFPLTLESARPSHTSQYLCASTSGNTGELFFGEGSRLTVL.

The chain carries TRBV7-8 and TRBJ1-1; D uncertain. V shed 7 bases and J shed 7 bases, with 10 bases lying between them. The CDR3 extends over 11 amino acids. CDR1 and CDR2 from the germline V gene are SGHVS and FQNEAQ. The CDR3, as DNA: TGTGCCAGCACCCGGTGGGGTGAAGCTTTCTTT. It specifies CASTRWGEAFF.

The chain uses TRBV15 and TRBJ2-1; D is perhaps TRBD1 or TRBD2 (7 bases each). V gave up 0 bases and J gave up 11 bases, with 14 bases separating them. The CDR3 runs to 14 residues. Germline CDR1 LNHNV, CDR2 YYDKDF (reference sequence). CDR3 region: CATSRDRGRGKQFF. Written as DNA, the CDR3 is TGTGCCACCAGCAGAGATAGGGGGCGGGGGAAGCAGTTCTTC. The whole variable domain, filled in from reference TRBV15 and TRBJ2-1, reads DAMVIQNPRYQVTQFGKPVTLSCSQTLNHNVMYWYQQKSSQAPKLLFHYYDKDFNNEADTPDNFQSRRPNTSFCFLDIRSPGLGDTAMYLCATSRDRGRGKQFFGPGTRLTVL.

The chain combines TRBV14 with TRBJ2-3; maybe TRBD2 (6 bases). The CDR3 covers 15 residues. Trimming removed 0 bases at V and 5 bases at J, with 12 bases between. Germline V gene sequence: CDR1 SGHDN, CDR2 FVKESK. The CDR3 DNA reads TGTGCCAGCAGCCAAGATGCGCAGGGAGGAGATACGCAGTATTTT. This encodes CASSQDAQGGDTQYF.

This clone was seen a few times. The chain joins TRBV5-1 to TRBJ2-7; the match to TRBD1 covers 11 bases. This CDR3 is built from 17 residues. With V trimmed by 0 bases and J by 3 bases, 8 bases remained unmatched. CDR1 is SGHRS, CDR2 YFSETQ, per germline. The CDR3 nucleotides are TGCGCCAGCAGCTTGGATGAGGGGGGGACAGGGGGCTACGAGCAGTACTTC. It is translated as CASSLDEGGTGGYEQYF.

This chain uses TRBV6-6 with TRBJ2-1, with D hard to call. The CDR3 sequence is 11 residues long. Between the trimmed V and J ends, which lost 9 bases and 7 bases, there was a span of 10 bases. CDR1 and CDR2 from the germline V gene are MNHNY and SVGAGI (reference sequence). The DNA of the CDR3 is TGTGCCAGTTCCCCAGCAAATGAGCAGTTCTTC. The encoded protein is CASSPANEQFF.

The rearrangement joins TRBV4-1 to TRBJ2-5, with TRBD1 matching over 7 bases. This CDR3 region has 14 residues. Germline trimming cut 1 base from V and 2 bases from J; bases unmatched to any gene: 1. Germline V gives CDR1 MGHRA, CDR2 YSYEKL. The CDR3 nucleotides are TGCGCCAGCAGCCAAGGCAGGGGGCAAGAGACCCAGTACTTC. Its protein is CASSQGRGQETQYF.

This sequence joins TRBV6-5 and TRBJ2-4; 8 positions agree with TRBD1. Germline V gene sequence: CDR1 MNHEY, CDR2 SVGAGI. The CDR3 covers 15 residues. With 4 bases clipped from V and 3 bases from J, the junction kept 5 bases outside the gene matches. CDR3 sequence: CASSSAGGSKNIQYF. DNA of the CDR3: TGTGCCAGCAGTTCCGCAGGGGGCAGCAAAAACATTCAGTACTTC.

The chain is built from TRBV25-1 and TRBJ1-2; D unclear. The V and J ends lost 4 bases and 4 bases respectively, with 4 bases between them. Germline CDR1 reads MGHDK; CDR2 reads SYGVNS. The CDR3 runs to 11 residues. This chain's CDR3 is CASSVGYGYTF. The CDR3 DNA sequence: TGTGCCAGCAGTGTAGGCTATGGCTACACCTTC.